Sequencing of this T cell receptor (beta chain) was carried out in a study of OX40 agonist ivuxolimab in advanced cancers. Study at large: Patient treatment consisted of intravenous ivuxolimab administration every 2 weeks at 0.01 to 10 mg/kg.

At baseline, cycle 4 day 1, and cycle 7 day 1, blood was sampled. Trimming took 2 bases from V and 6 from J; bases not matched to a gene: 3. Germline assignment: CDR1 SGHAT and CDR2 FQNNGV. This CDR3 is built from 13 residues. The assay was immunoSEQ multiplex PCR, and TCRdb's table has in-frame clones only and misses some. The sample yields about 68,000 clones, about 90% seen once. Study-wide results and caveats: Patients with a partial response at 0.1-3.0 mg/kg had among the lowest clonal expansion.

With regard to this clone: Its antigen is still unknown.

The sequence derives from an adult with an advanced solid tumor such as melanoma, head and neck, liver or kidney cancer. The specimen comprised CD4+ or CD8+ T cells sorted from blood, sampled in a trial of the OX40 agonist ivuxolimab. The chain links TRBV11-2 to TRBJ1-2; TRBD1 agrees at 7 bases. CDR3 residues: CASSLQGVDGYTF. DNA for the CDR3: TGTGCCAGCAGCTTACAGGGGGTGGATGGCTACACCTTC.